A single sample is the source of the 11 T cell receptor beta chains below, sequenced in a study of cytomegalovirus exposure and HLA in healthy donors. Libraries were prepared by immunoSEQ multiplex PCR; TCRdb keeps only in-frame clonotypes and omits some of them. The table lists about 160,000 clones, 65% to 90% of them singletons, with around 2% in the top ten. The sequencing input was PBMCs. The source of these receptors is a woman between 18 and 29 years old in good health and CMV-seronegative.

The rearrangement links TRBV7-9 to TRBJ1-2, with 9 positions matching TRBD1. The CDR3 consists of 14 residues. Germline values: CDR1 SEHNR, CDR2 FQNEAQ (reference sequence). The V segment lost 3 bases and the J segment 8 bases; nucleotides outside the gene matches: 7. The CDR3: CASSFAMTGGGYTF. DNA of the CDR3: TGTGCCAGCAGCTTCGCGATGACAGGGGGAGGCTACACCTTC.

CDR3 loop: CASSSYEGTGGRKGETQYF. DNA for the CDR3: TGTGCCAGCAGCTCGTACGAGGGGACAGGGGGTCGTAAGGGAGAGACCCAGTACTTC. V is TRBV11-1 and J is TRBJ2-5; TRBD1 agrees at 11 bases. Germline loops: CDR1 SGHAT, CDR2 FQDESV (reference sequence). V dropped 4 bases and J dropped 4; count of bases not matched to a gene: 17. CDR3 length equals 19 residues.

This chain uses TRBV9 with TRBJ2-3, with 9 bases identical to TRBD2. The V gene end was trimmed by 0 bases and the J gene end by 5 bases; junction bases not matched to a gene: 7. Per the germline V gene, CDR1 is SGDLS and CDR2 is YYNGEE. The CDR3 is 16 amino acids. This CDR3 reads CASSVDLAGIGDTQYF. The DNA for the CDR3 is TGTGCCAGCAGCGTAGACCTAGCGGGAATAGGAGATACGCAGTATTTT. The whole variable domain, filled in from reference TRBV9 and TRBJ2-3, reads DSGVTQTPKHLITATGQRVTLRCSPRSGDLSVYWYQQSLDQGLQFLIQYYNGEERAKGNILERFSAQQFPDLHSELNLSSLELGDSALYFCASSVDLAGIGDTQYFGPGTRLTVL.

This clone has a handful of counts. The same CDR3 arises from other DNA sequences in this sample as well. Here the CDR3 reads CASSDGQSYNEKLFF. The CDR3 DNA reads as TGTGCCAGCAGCGACGGACAGTCATACAATGAAAAACTGTTTTTT. This chain connects TRBV2 to TRBJ1-4; the D gene is possibly TRBD1 (6 bases). The germline V gene encodes CDR1 SNHLY and CDR2 FYNNEI. The CDR3 extends over 15 amino acids. V lost 6 bases and J lost 5, with 16 bases in between.

The chain couples TRBV30 to TRBJ1-6, with D possibly being TRBD1 (6 bases). The V and J ends lost 2 bases and 11 bases respectively, with 10 bases between them. The CDR3 is 12 amino acids. The V gene's germline CDR1 is GTSNPN and CDR2 SVGIG (reference sequence). For the CDR3, the DNA is TGTGCCTGGAGTTTTAAGGGGGCACCCCTCCACTTT. As protein: CAWSFKGAPLHF.

The gene calls are TRBV28 and TRBJ1-2; 11 bases agree with TRBD1. This CDR3 is 18 amino acids long. V shed 7 bases, J shed 6 bases, and the junction held 19 bases outside the gene matches. Germline loops: CDR1 MDHEN, CDR2 SYDVKM. This chain's CDR3 is CASIGIGQGARVGHGYTF. The CDR3 DNA reads TGTGCCAGCATTGGTATCGGACAGGGGGCGCGGGTCGGCCATGGCTACACCTTC.

This chain joins TRBV9 and TRBJ1-1; D is possibly TRBD1 (5 bases). Per the germline V gene, CDR1 is SGDLS and CDR2 is YYNGEE. Trimming cost V 3 bases and J 8 bases, with 20 bases left between them. This CDR3 is 15 amino acids long. The CDR3 bases are TGTGCCAGCAGCGGGGACTCCAGAGCGCCTTTCGAAGCTTTCTTT. Translated, it gives CASSGDSRAPFEAFF.

The J gene is TRBJ1-5, the V gene TRBV6-5; 8 nucleotides align to TRBD1. The CDR3 is 14 amino acids. Germline V gives CDR1 MNHEY, CDR2 SVGAGI. V lost 6 bases and J lost 9; bases outside the gene matches: 10. CDR3: CASSPDRGSGPQHF. DNA for the CDR3: TGTGCCAGCAGCCCTGACAGGGGCAGCGGGCCCCAGCATTTT.

This clone appeared a few times. The chain is built from TRBV7-9 and TRBJ2-7; TRBD2 matches 13 bases. Germline V CDR1 and CDR2: SEHNR, FQNEAQ (reference sequence). The CDR3 has 15 residues. V shed 6 bases and J 7 bases; nucleotides not matched to a gene: 9. CDR3 nucleotides: TGTGCCAGCAGACCCACTAGCGGGGGGGCGGAGGAGCAGTACTTC. Protein: CASRPTSGGAEEQYF. Full variable domain (outside the CDR3, taken from reference TRBV7-9 and TRBJ2-7): DTGVSQNPRHKITKRGQNVTFRCDPISEHNRLYWYRQTLGQGPEFLTYFQNEAQLEKSRLLSDRFSAERPKGSFSTLEIQRTEQGDSAMYLCASRPTSGGAEEQYFGPGTRLTVT.

The V call is TRBV6-5, the J call TRBJ1-2, with TRBD1 matching over 8 bases. CDR3 size: 16 residues. V shed 0 bases, J shed 3 bases, and the junction held 6 bases outside the gene matches. Germline V gene sequence: CDR1 MNHEY, CDR2 SVGAGI. DNA of the CDR3: TGTGCCAGCAGTTACTCGAAAGCAGGGGGCGACTATGGCTACACCTTC. As protein: CASSYSKAGGDYGYTF.

In its sample, this clone was seen once. This sequence joins TRBV6-1 and TRBJ2-5; TRBD1 is a possible D gene (6 bases). Germline V gene sequence: CDR1 MNHNS, CDR2 SASEGT. V was pared by 3 bases and J by 5 bases, with 10 bases between. The CDR3 covers 13 residues. The CDR3 coding sequence is TGTGCCAGCAGTGATGGGACACTGGAGACCCAGTACTTC. Residues: CASSDGTLETQYF.